This TCR beta chain originates from a study of T-cell memory formation after mild COVID-19. Notes on the study in general: Balance between CD4 and CD8 was seen in clones contracting day 15 to 85, and a CD4+ lean was seen in later expanders. Clones which contracted sat mainly in CM and EM if CD4+, and in EMRA if CD8+.

This clonotype showed up just a few times. Its target is unknown. After 5'RACE with constant-segment primers, TCR alpha and TCR beta cDNA libraries carrying sample barcodes and UMIs were obtained. Using its own MiXCR run on the 5' RACE reads, TCRdb lists one record per CDR3 protein. The profile shows 500,000 to 550,000 distinct CDR3 sequences, about 20% of them singletons. The receptor's source is an adult woman who had mild COVID-19 (a few samples of this study predate the infection). Cell type and time point are not known. The source material was PBMCs or a T cell subset sorted from them (not recorded which).

In DNA form, the CDR3 reads TGTGCCAGCAGCCCCAGCCGGACCGACTCCTACGAGCAGTACTTC. Residues: CASSPSRTDSYEQYF. The chain employs TRBV4-2 and TRBJ2-7; no definite D call. The CDR3 is 15 amino acids. The germline V gene encodes CDR1 LGHNA and CDR2 YNFKEQ. Trimming cost V 4 bases and J 0 bases, with 13 bases left between them.